Listed here is a single T cell receptor beta chain. Its matching antigen is unknown. The data are from a study of cytomegalovirus exposure and HLA in healthy donors. The CDR3 contains 16 residues. V lost 5 bases and J lost 1, with 16 bases in between. The germline V gene has CDR1 SGHTA and CDR2 FQGTGA. The PCR used 60 Vbeta and 13 Jbeta primers. The protocol was immunoSEQ multiplex PCR, while the TCRdb copy is restricted to in-frame clones and leaves out a portion. With approximately 120,000 clones in the sample, the ten largest clones hold over 0.8%. Findings and limits, study-wide: The authors listed around 150 TCR beta chains as cytomegalovirus-associated.

This sequence was found in a man between 18 and 29 years old in good health and CMV-seronegative. The source material was PBMCs. The chain uses TRBV7-3 and TRBJ2-3; a possible D gene is TRBD1 (6 bases). The CDR3 DNA follows: TGTGCCAGCAGCCTCCGCCCCAGGGGAGGCACAGATACGCAGTATTTT. It codes for CASSLRPRGGTDTQYF.